These 21 T cell receptor beta chains share one sample of origin, sequenced in a study of control samples from healthy donors and cancer patients (dated by TCRdb to about 2020). The library was built by means of the immunoSEQ multiplex PCR assay. TCRdb took this table from immuneACCESS and kept in-frame rearrangements with V and J called. Such tables lack part of the clones; where checked against another copy, unresolved V genes explain under half of the gap, and the rest is unexplained. The sample table records more than 65,000 clones; around 90% of these occur just once. The ten largest clones take up under 2% of the sample. Sequenced sample: PBMCs. Receptor source: an older woman with head and neck cancer.

This clone is a singleton in its sample. The J gene is TRBJ2-3, the V gene TRBV29-1; a possible D gene is TRBD2 (6 bases). Trimming left V 3 bases short and J 0 bases short, with 10 bases between. The CDR3 contains 14 residues. The germline CDR1 and CDR2 sequences are SQVTM and ANQGSEA. In DNA form, the CDR3 reads TGCAGCGTTGACGGGGGAACTAGCACAGATACGCAGTATTTT. Its protein is CSVDGGTSTDTQYF.

J is TRBJ1-4 and V is TRBV7-2; 8 bases are shared with TRBD1. The germline V gene has CDR1 SGHTA and CDR2 FQGNSA. This CDR3 has 15 amino acids. The junction had 9 bases not matched to a gene; V was cut back by 5 bases and J by 7 bases. The CDR3 DNA sequence: TGTGCCAGCAGCCCCCAGTCAGGGGGCGGTGAAAAACTGTTTTTT. Its protein is CASSPQSGGGEKLFF.

Worth noting for this clone: One junction end disagrees with the germline gene, perhaps due to a read error. J is TRBJ2-7 and V is TRBV6-1; 10 nucleotides agree with TRBD2. Germline CDR1 is MNHNS and CDR2 is SASEGT. There are 13 residues in the CDR3. Here the CDR3 DNA reads TGTGCCAGCAGTGAAGCGCAGGCTAGCGGGAGAGTCTTC. Translating it yields CASSEAQASGRVF.

V is TRBV19 and J is TRBJ2-7, with TRBD1 matching over 9 bases. The germline CDR1 and CDR2 sequences are LNHDA and SQIVND (reference sequence). This CDR3 has 16 residues. Unmatched junction bases numbered 13, after V lost 6 bases and J lost 4 bases. The DNA for the CDR3 is TGTGCCAGTAGGAACAGGGGGCAAGGTGGGAGTTACGAGCAGTACTTC. It codes for CASRNRGQGGSYEQYF.

This rearrangement joins TRBV11-2 to TRBJ2-7; 7 nucleotides agree with TRBD2. The germline V gene encodes CDR1 SGHAT and CDR2 FQNNGV. The CDR3 spans 15 residues. The trim removed 8 bases at V and 3 bases at J, leaving 13 bases unmatched. The CDR3 spells CASQASWRESYEQYF. In nucleotides, the CDR3 is TGTGCCAGCCAAGCTTCGTGGCGGGAGAGCTACGAGCAGTACTTC.

V gene TRBV3-1 (or the pseudogene TRBV3-2) combines with J gene TRBJ2-3; D could derive from TRBD1 or TRBD2 (5 bases each). CDR3 length equals 15 residues. Germline lookup yields CDR1 LGHDT and CDR2 YNNKEL (reference sequence). The germline V and J ends were trimmed by 2 bases and 4 bases, with 13 bases remaining between them. The CDR3, as DNA: TGTGCCAGCAGCCAATCGGGGAGAGGGGCAGATACGCAGTATTTT. Translation gives CASSQSGRGADTQYF.

The chain uses TRBV19 and TRBJ2-5; 7 nucleotides align to TRBD1. V lost 8 bases, J lost 5 bases, and 11 bases stayed unmatched. The CDR3 is made up of 14 amino acids. Germline values: CDR1 LNHDA, CDR2 SQIVND (reference sequence). The CDR3 DNA is TGTGCCAGTTCCAGGGACAGCCAAAGGGAGACCCAGTACTTC. This gives the protein CASSRDSQRETQYF. Full variable domain (remainder filled in from reference TRBV19 and TRBJ2-5): DGGITQSPKYLFRKEGQNVTLSCEQNLNHDAMYWYRQDPGQGLRLIYYSQIVNDFQKGDIAEGYSVSREKKESFPLTVTSAQKNPTAFYLCASSRDSQRETQYFGPGTRLLVL.

This chain uses TRBV7-9 with TRBJ1-1; 9 bases map to TRBD1. Unmatched junction bases numbered 3, after V lost 0 bases and J lost 1 base. CDR1 SEHNR and CDR2 FQNEAQ come from the germline V gene (reference sequence). This CDR3 region has 16 residues. CDR3 coding DNA: TGTGCCAGCAGCTTAGCGCAGGGACAGGGGAACACTGAAGCTTTCTTT. This gives the protein CASSLAQGQGNTEAFF.

The CDR3 region has the DNA TGTGCCAGCAGTTTCCAGGGGCGGAAGCAGTACTTC. This encodes CASSFQGRKQYF. This chain uses TRBV27 with TRBJ2-7, with D maybe TRBD1 (6 bases). Between the trimmed V and J ends, which lost 3 bases and 8 bases, there was a span of 11 bases. CDR1 and CDR2 from the germline V gene are MNHEY and SMNVEV (reference sequence). The CDR3 length is 12 residues.

In regard to this clone: The junction differs from germline at one of its ends, possibly a read error. The genes are TRBV3-1 (or the pseudogene TRBV3-2) and TRBJ1-2; D is unresolved. This CDR3 is 11 amino acids long. Germline V lookup: CDR1 LGHDT, CDR2 YNNKEL (reference sequence). The CDR3 nucleotides are TGTGCCAGCAGCCAAGATCGGTCGGTTTTCTTC. Amino acids: CASSQDRSVFF.

This clone has just one count. The rearrangement links TRBV25-1 to TRBJ1-6, with TRBD1 matching 7 bases. With V trimmed by 2 bases and J by 18 bases, 7 bases remained unmatched. The germline V gene encodes CDR1 MGHDK and CDR2 SYGVNS. This CDR3 is 12 amino acids long. The DNA of the CDR3 is TGTGCCAGCAGTGAACCGACAGGGACTCACCACTTT. Protein product: CASSEPTGTHHF.

The genes are TRBV19 and TRBJ1-1, with D uncertain. Germline CDR1 reads LNHDA; CDR2 reads SQIVND (reference sequence). The V end was cut by 7 bases, the J end by 5 bases, with 14 bases between. The CDR3 sequence is 13 residues long. The CDR3 bases are TGTGCCAGTACCCCAATCTATGGGACTGAAGCTTTCTTT. It codes for CASTPIYGTEAFF.

This clone appeared a few times. This chain connects TRBV7-3 to TRBJ2-1; a weak D match, TRBD1 (5 bases). V lost 2 bases to trimming and J lost 8 bases, with 16 bases between them. Germline loops: CDR1 SGHTA, CDR2 FQGTGA. The CDR3 has 15 residues. As DNA, the CDR3 is TGTGCCAGCAGCTTAGCCCCAGGGTCTGGGGATGAGCAGTTCTTC. It yields the protein CASSLAPGSGDEQFF.

V is TRBV21-1 and J is TRBJ2-6; TRBD1 is taken as the D call from the table, unchecked against the DNA. TRBV21-1 is a recognized pseudogene. This CDR3 region has 21 residues. CDR3 sequence (DNA): TGTGCCAGCAGCCACCGTCGGGAAGACAGGGGTCATGCCTCTGGGGCCAACGTCCTGACTTTC. Its protein product is CASSHRREDRGHASGANVLTF.

The V and J genes are TRBV5-4 and TRBJ2-7; 10 bases are shared with TRBD2. Germline V gene data show CDR1 as SGHNT and CDR2 as YYREEE (reference sequence). The CDR3 contains 15 residues. V lost 0 bases to trimming and J lost 2 bases; unmatched junction nucleotides: 2. The CDR3 here is CASSLALAGAYEQYF. The CDR3 DNA reads as TGTGCCAGCAGCTTGGCGCTAGCGGGAGCCTACGAGCAGTACTTC.

This sequence joins TRBV7-2 and TRBJ1-4; 9 positions agree with TRBD1. V lost 5 bases, J lost 6 bases, and 7 bases stayed unmatched. This CDR3 comprises 15 residues. Germline V lookup: CDR1 SGHTA, CDR2 FQGNSA. CDR3 amino acids: CASSPRTGDYEKLFF. CDR3 nucleotides: TGTGCCAGCAGCCCACGGACAGGGGATTATGAAAAACTGTTTTTT.

The V and J genes are TRBV5-4 and TRBJ2-3; possible D gene TRBD2, 6 bases. The CDR3 contains 16 residues. V lost 2 bases and J 2 bases, leaving 15 bases between the germline ends. Germline CDR1 reads SGHNT; CDR2 reads YYREEE (reference sequence). CDR3 loop: CASSLMRESVTDTQYF. The CDR3, as DNA: TGTGCCAGCAGCTTAATGCGGGAATCGGTCACAGATACGCAGTATTTT. The variable domain in full, completed from reference TRBV5-4 and TRBJ2-3, reads ETGVTQSPTHLIKTRGQQVTLRCSSQSGHNTVSWYQQALGQGPQFIFQYYREEENGRGNFPPRFSGLQFPNYSSELNVNALELDDSALYLCASSLMRESVTDTQYFGPGTRLTVL.

The rearrangement joins TRBV5-6 to TRBJ2-5; the match to TRBD2 covers 12 bases. With V trimmed by 4 bases and J by 3 bases, 10 bases remained unmatched. CDR1 and CDR2 from the germline V gene are SGHDT and YYEEEE. There are 17 residues in the CDR3. The CDR3 here is CASSTTLAGGYEETQYF. Written as DNA, the CDR3 is TGTGCCAGCAGCACGACCCTAGCGGGAGGGTATGAAGAGACCCAGTACTTC.

CDR3 sequence: CASSATVSSYEQYF. The CDR3 DNA reads as TGTGCCAGCAGCGCCACGGTGAGCTCCTACGAGCAGTACTTC. This chain links TRBV7-2 with TRBJ2-7; D is ambiguous. The CDR3 is 14 residues long. The V end lost 5 bases, the J end lost 0 bases, and 11 bases lay between the germline ends. In germline, CDR1 is SGHTA, CDR2 FQGNSA.

This sequence joins TRBV28 and TRBJ2-2; D is uncertain. CDR3 size: 11 residues. V dropped 3 bases and J dropped 6 bases, with 2 bases sitting between them. Per the germline V gene, CDR1 is MDHEN and CDR2 is SYDVKM. DNA for the CDR3: TGTGCCAGCAGTTTTCCCGGGGAGCTGTTTTTT. Its translation: CASSFPGELFF.

This sequence joins TRBV11-2 and TRBJ2-2; 11 nucleotides line up with TRBD2. Trimming at V came to 1 base and at J to 7 bases, leaving 8 bases not matched to a gene. CDR1 SGHAT and CDR2 FQNNGV come from the germline V gene. The CDR3 covers 17 residues. The chain's CDR3 is CASSLGVTSGKIGELFF. The DNA of the CDR3 is TGTGCCAGCAGCTTAGGGGTGACTAGCGGGAAGATCGGGGAGCTGTTTTTT.